This T cell receptor beta chain was identified during a study of blood T cell repertoires in COVID-19. The wider study: Sample material is recorded as cDNA or gDNA derived from T cells, B-cell-depleted T cells, or PBMCs.

Original data processing: Estimation of nucleated cell counts relied on the amplification of reference gene primers. The data were produced by immunoSEQ multiplex PCR, yet TCRdb's version contains in-frame clones alone and is incomplete. The V and J calls and clone size are taken from that table; D and trimming were inferred from the DNA. Of some 51,000 clones in the sample, around nine tenths were seen once. V shed 2 bases and J shed 3 bases, with 14 bases lying between them. CDR3 length: 15 residues. CDR1 is MNHEY and CDR2 is SVGAGI in the germline V gene. Sequencing was carried out using peripheral blood. The J gene is TRBJ2-7, the V gene TRBV6-5; perhaps TRBD2 as D (5 bases). This clonotype originated in a man between 45 and 60 years old with active COVID-19. This CDR3 is CASSYRENLGYEQYF. In nucleotides, the CDR3 is TGTGCCAGCAGTTACAGGGAGAACCTCGGCTACGAGCAGTACTTC.